This T cell receptor (beta chain) was profiled in a study of blood T cell repertoires in COVID-19. The CDR3 length is 12 residues. Germline CDR1 is MNHEY and CDR2 is SVGEGT. The V and J ends lost 0 bases and 10 bases respectively, with 7 bases between them. The data were produced by immunoSEQ multiplex PCR, yet TCRdb's version contains in-frame clones alone and is incomplete. This sample has around 260,000 clones, with around nine tenths found just once. The gene calls are TRBV6-2 or TRBV6-3 and TRBJ2-1; D perhaps matches TRBD1 (5 bases). The source material was peripheral blood. The receptor was isolated from a man aged 35 to 55 who had recovered from COVID-19. This CDR3 reads CASSYSRVEQFF. CDR3 DNA sequence: TGTGCCAGCAGTTACTCCAGGGTCGAGCAGTTCTTC.